These T cell receptor beta chains were read from a single sample in a study of molecular identifiers for immune sequencing clone quantification. TCRdb re-called the PCR reads with MiXCR, one entry per CDR3 protein. The table includes under 3,000 distinct CDR3 sequences, around a sixth detected once. Sample: naive CD8+ T cells from blood, with Jurkat cell RNA spiked in. The receptors derive from a human donor in good health. Some libraries in this study had Jurkat cell RNA spiked in. Both conserved end residues are part of each CDR3. D genes are given only for firm matches. Some rows mark clone size as missing; the rest say once, few, many or name a class of expanded clone.

>TRBJ2-7|medium-sized|TRBV6-5|TRBD1
TGTGCCAGCAGTTACAAGACAGGGGGCGACGAGCAGTACTTC
CASSYKTGGDEQYF
>TRBJ2-2|medium-sized|TRBV28|NA
TGTGCCAGCAGTTCCTGGGACTTTTTGAACACCGGGGAGCTGTTTTTT
CASSSWDFLNTGELFF
>TRBJ2-7|large|TRBV6-2/TRBV6-3|TRBD1
TGTGCCAGCAGTTCCACCGTCCACCGGGACAGGGATTCTCGGGAGCAGTACTTC
CASSSTVHRDRDSREQYF
>TRBJ2-1|large|TRBV9|TRBD2
TGTGCCAGCAGCGTACATACTAGCGGCAGCTCCTACAATGAGCAGTTCTTC
CASSVHTSGSSYNEQFF
>TRBJ1-1|medium-sized|TRBV10-1|NA
TGCGCCAGCAGTGATGGCGGTTACACTGAAGCTTTCTTT
CASSDGGYTEAFF
>TRBJ2-1|medium-sized|TRBV6-2/TRBV6-3|NA
TGTGCCAGCAGGAAGGGACTCCGTGATAACAATGAGCAGTTCTTC
CASRKGLRDNNEQFF
>TRBJ2-3|medium-sized|TRBV5-1|TRBD2
TGCGCCAGCAGCTTGGGCGGGAGACATTACACAGATACGCAGTATTTT
CASSLGGRHYTDTQYF
>TRBJ1-2|medium-sized|TRBV27|NA
TGTGCCAGCAGCCCCCGGGGGGGAGGAGGCTACACCTTC
CASSPRGGGGYTF
>TRBJ2-2|medium-sized|TRBV25-1|NA
TGTGCCAGCAGTGGTCCTCCGGGACAGGCCGGGACTAGTTATGTCACCGGGGAGCTGTTTTTT
CASSGPPGQAGTSYVTGELFF
>TRBJ2-4|medium-sized|TRBV3-1|NA
TGTGCCAGCAGCCAAGGATCCAGGGTAGCCAAAAACATTCAGTACTTC
CASSQGSRVAKNIQYF
>TRBJ2-1|medium-sized|TRBV4-3|TRBD2
TGCGCCAGCAGCCAAGATGGACTAGCGGGAGGACCCTCCTACAATGAGCAGTTCTTC
CASSQDGLAGGPSYNEQFF
>TRBJ2-1|NA|TRBV5-1|NA
TGCGCCAGTAGCTTCAGCGGCAGCTCCTACAATGAGCAGTTCTTC
CASSFSGSSYNEQFF
>TRBJ1-5|medium-sized|TRBV28|NA
TGTGCCAGCAGTTTTACCGGGAGGAGCAATCAGCCCCAGCATTTT
CASSFTGRSNQPQHF
>TRBJ2-1|medium-sized|TRBV2|NA
TGTGCCAGAGAGAGCCTAACAATCTCCTACAATGAGCAGTTCTTC
CARESLTISYNEQFF
>TRBJ2-2|few|TRBV3-1|TRBD2
TGTGCCAGCAGCCAAGGGACTAGCGGGAGGGTAACGAACACCGGGGAGCTGTTTTTT
CASSQGTSGRVTNTGELFF
>TRBJ2-7|medium-sized|TRBV12-3/TRBV12-4|NA
TGTGCCAGCAGTTTTTCGGGGAACGGCGAGCAGTACTTC
CASSFSGNGEQYF
>TRBJ1-5|few|TRBV23-1|NA
TGCGCCAGCATCCAGCCCCAGCATTTT
CASIQPQHF
>TRBJ2-1|medium-sized|TRBV20-1|TRBD1
TGCAGTGCTAGAGATGGGGGGACAGGGTCCTACAATGAGCAGTTCTTC
CSARDGGTGSYNEQFF
>TRBJ2-7|NA|TRBV7-9|NA
TGTGCCAGCAGCTCCACCAACCCTGGACCCGGCGAGCGGTACTTC
CASSSTNPGPGERYF
>TRBJ2-2|medium-sized|TRBV27|TRBD2
TGTGCCAGCAGTTTGGGAATTAGCGGGTTCAAGAACACCGGGGAGCTGTTTTTT
CASSLGISGFKNTGELFF
>TRBJ2-5|NA|TRBV4-2|TRBD2
TGTGCCAGCAACCAAGGGCGGGAGGAGGAGACCCAGTACTTC
CASNQGREEETQYF
>TRBJ2-1|medium-sized|TRBV4-3|TRBD2
TGCGCCAGCAGCCGCCTGGGGGGGGAGGCTCGTTCGAATGAGCAGTTCTTC
CASSRLGGEARSNEQFF
>TRBJ2-5|NA|TRBV12-3/TRBV12-4|NA
TGTGCCAGCACTACCGACAGCCAAGAGACCCAGTACTTC
CASTTDSQETQYF
>TRBJ1-4|large|TRBV7-6|NA
TGTGCCAGCAGCTTAAAAGTTATCGTAGGATACGGTTTTGAAAAACTGTTTTTT
CASSLKVIVGYGFEKLFF
>TRBJ2-1|medium-sized|TRBV28|TRBD2
TGTGCCAGCAGTCTGCTAACTAGCGGGTTGACCGACAATGAGCAGTTCTTC
CASSLLTSGLTDNEQFF
>TRBJ2-1|NA|TRBV7-8|NA
TGTGCCAGCAGCCGACCTAGGAATGAGCAGTTCTTC
CASSRPRNEQFF
>TRBJ1-2|few|TRBV20-1|TRBD1
TGCAGTGCTAGAGATCAGGGGGCCCTCTATGGCTACACCTTC
CSARDQGALYGYTF
>TRBJ1-5|medium-sized|TRBV7-9|NA
TGTGCCAGCAGCGAGGACACGAAACGGGCCCAGCATTTT
CASSEDTKRAQHF
>TRBJ2-1|NA|TRBV23-1|TRBD2
TGCGCCAGCAGTCAATGGACGACAGGGGATAAACTAGCGGGAGACAATGAGCAGTTCTTC
CASSQWTTGDKLAGDNEQFF
>TRBJ1-5|large|TRBV3-2|NA
TGTGCCAGCTGTGGGGGGTCCGATCAGCCCCAGCATTTT
CASCGGSDQPQHF
>TRBJ2-7|NA|TRBV20-1|NA
TGCAGTGCTAGTGGGGGGCTGCTACTCTACGAGCAGTACTTC
CSASGGLLLYEQYF
>TRBJ2-6|medium-sized|TRBV9|TRBD1
TGTGCCAGCGGGGACAGCACCTCTGGGGCCAACGTCCTGACTTTC
CASGDSTSGANVLTF
>TRBJ2-1|medium-sized|TRBV19|NA
TGTGCCAGTAGTATTATCGCGGAAGCCAATGAGCAGTTCTTC
CASSIIAEANEQFF
>TRBJ2-5|medium-sized|TRBV7-9|TRBD1
TGTGCCAGCAGCCCGAGGGACAGGGGGCAAGAGACCCAGTACTTC
CASSPRDRGQETQYF
>TRBJ1-2|NA|TRBV4-1|NA
TGCGCCAGCAGCCAAGCACAGGAGATTATACTTGGGGACTATGGCTACACCTTC
CASSQAQEIILGDYGYTF
>TRBJ1-4|NA|TRBV6-6|NA
TGTGCCAGCAGTTACTCGAATGGTGGAAATGAAAAACTGTTTTTT
CASSYSNGGNEKLFF
>TRBJ2-3|few|TRBV12-3/TRBV12-4|NA
TGTGCCAGCAGTTTAGGGCTACTCCCAGATACGCAGTATTTT
CASSLGLLPDTQYF
>TRBJ2-7|NA|TRBV28|NA
TGTGCCAGCAGTTTAAAGATTAGCTCCTACGAGCAGTACTTC
CASSLKISSYEQYF
>TRBJ2-1|NA|TRBV6-4|TRBD2
TGTGCCAGCAGTGCCCTAGCGGGAAGTTACAATGAGCAGTTCTTC
CASSALAGSYNEQFF
>TRBJ1-1|large|TRBV3-1|NA
TGTGCCAGCAGCTCTGGGGGGAAAATCTCAGTTGAAGCTTTCTTT
CASSSGGKISVEAFF
>TRBJ2-7|few|TRBV5-6|NA
TGTGCCAGCAGCCCGTGGACAGAGGACTACGAGCAGTACTTC
CASSPWTEDYEQYF
>TRBJ1-4|large|TRBV7-8|NA
TGTGCCAGCAGCTTATCAGAAATACTGTTTTTT
CASSLSEILFF
>TRBJ2-5|medium-sized|TRBV7-8|NA
TGTGCCAGCAGCTTAGGGCGCCTCACCCAAGAGACCCAGTACTTC
CASSLGRLTQETQYF
>TRBJ2-1|NA|TRBV7-9|NA
TGTGCCAGCAGCTTAGGCGGCCACCCTGAGGAGTTCTTC
CASSLGGHPEEFF
>TRBJ2-7|few|TRBV27|NA
TGTGCCAGCGCGGGCACGCTCCCCGGGCAGTACTTC
CASAGTLPGQYF
>TRBJ2-7|NA|TRBV9|TRBD1
TGTGCCAGCAGCGTTAGCCCCTCGCAGGGGGCCTACGAGCAGTACTTC
CASSVSPSQGAYEQYF
>TRBJ2-3|medium-sized|TRBV7-9|NA
TGTGCCAGCAGCCAACCCGAATACCCAGATACGCAGTATTTT
CASSQPEYPDTQYF
>TRBJ2-7|NA|TRBV27|TRBD2
TGTGCCAGCATCCCAACATTTGGCGGGAGATCCCACGAGCAGTACTTC
CASIPTFGGRSHEQYF
>TRBJ2-7|medium-sized|TRBV6-5|NA
TGTGCCAGCAGTTCTGGACCCTACTACGAGCAGTACTTC
CASSSGPYYEQYF
>TRBJ1-5|NA|TRBV9|TRBD1
TGTGCCAGCAGCCAAGGACAGGTTGATCAGCCCCAGCATTTT
CASSQGQVDQPQHF